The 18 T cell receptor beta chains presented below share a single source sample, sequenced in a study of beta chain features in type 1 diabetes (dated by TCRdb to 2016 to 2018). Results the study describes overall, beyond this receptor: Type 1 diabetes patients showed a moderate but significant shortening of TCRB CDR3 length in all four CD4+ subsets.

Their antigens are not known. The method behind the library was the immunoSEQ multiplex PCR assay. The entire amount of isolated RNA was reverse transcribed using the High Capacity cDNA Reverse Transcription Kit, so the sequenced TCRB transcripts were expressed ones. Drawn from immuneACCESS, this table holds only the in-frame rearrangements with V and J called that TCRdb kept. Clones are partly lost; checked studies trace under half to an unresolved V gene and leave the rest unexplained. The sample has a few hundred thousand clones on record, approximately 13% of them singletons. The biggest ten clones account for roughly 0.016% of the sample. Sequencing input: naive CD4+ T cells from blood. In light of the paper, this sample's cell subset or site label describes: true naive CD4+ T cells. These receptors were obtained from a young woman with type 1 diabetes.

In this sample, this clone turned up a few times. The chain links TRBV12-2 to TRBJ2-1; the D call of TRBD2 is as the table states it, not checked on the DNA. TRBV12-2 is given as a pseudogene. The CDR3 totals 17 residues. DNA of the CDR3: TGTGCAAGTCGCCGGGGACTAGCGGGAGAGATTTACAATGAGCAGTTCTTC. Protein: CASRRGLAGEIYNEQFF.

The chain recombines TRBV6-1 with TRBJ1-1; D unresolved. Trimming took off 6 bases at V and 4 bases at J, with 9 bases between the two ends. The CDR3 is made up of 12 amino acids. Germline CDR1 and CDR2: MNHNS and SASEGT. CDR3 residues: CASRVSSTEAFF. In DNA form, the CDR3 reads TGTGCCAGCAGGGTTTCTAGCACTGAAGCTTTCTTT.

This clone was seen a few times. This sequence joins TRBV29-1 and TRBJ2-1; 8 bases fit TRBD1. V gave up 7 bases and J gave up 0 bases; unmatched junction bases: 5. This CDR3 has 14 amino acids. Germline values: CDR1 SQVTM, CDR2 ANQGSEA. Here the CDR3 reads CSAYRGSSYNEQFF. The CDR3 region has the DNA TGCAGCGCGTACAGGGGGAGCTCCTACAATGAGCAGTTCTTC.

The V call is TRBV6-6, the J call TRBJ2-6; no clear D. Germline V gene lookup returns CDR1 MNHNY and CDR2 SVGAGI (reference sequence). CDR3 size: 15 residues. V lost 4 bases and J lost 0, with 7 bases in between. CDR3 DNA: TGTGCCAGCAGTTCTTATAACTCTGGGGCCAACGTCCTGACTTTC. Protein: CASSSYNSGANVLTF.

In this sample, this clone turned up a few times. The DNA for the CDR3 is TGCGCCAGCAGCTTGGCAGGGGGTGAAGCTTTCTTT. Protein: CASSLAGGEAFF. The J gene is TRBJ1-1, the V gene TRBV5-1, with 7 bases aligning to TRBD1. The CDR3 is 12 amino acids. Germline V gene data show CDR1 as SGHRS and CDR2 as YFSETQ. The junction had 0 bases not matched to a gene; V was cut back by 0 bases and J by 7 bases.

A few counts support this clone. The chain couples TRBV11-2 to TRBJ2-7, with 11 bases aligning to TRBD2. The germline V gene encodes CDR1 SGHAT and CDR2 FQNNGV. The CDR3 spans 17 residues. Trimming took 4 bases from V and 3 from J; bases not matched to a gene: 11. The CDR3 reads CASSSRGTSGSFYEQYV. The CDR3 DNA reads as TGTGCCAGCAGCTCCCGGGGGACTAGCGGAAGTTTCTACGAGCAGTACGTC.

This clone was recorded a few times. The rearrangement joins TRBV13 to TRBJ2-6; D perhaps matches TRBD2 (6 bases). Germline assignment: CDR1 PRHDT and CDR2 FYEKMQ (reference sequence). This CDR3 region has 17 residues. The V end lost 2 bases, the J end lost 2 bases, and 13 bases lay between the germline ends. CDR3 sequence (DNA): TGTGCCAGCAGCTTAATTAAGTCGGGAGCTGGGGCCAACGTCCTGACTTTC. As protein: CASSLIKSGAGANVLTF. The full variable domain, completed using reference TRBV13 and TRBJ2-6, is AAGVIQSPRHLIKEKRETATLKCYPIPRHDTVYWYQQGPGQDPQFLISFYEKMQSDKGSIPDRFSAQQFSDYHSELNMSSLELGDSALYFCASSLIKSGAGANVLTFGAGSRLTVL.

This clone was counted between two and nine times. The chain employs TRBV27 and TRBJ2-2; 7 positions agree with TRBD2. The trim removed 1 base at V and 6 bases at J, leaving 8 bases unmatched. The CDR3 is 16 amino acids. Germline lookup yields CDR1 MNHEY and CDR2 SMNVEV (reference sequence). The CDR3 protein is CASSLLGQGGAGELFF. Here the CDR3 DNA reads TGTGCCAGCAGTTTATTGGGGCAGGGAGGGGCCGGGGAGCTGTTTTTT.

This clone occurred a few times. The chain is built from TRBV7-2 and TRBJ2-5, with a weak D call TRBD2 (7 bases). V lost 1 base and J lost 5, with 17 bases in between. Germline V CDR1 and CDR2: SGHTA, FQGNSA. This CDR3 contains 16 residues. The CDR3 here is CASSLVGRGGRETQYF. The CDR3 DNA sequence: TGTGCCAGCAGCTTAGTTGGGAGGGGGGGCCGGGAGACCCAGTACTTC.

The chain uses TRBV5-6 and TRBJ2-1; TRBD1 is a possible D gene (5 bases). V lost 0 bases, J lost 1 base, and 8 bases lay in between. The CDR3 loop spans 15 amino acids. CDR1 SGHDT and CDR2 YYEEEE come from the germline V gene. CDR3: CASSLDPGSYNEQFF. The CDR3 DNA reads TGTGCCAGCAGCTTGGATCCAGGGTCCTACAATGAGCAGTTCTTC.

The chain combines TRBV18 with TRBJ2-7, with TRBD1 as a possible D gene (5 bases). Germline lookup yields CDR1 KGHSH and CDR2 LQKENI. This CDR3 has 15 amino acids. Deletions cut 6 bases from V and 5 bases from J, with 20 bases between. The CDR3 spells CASSRGLGGADEQYF. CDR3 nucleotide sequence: TGTGCCAGCTCTCGAGGTTTAGGTGGGGCCGACGAGCAGTACTTC.

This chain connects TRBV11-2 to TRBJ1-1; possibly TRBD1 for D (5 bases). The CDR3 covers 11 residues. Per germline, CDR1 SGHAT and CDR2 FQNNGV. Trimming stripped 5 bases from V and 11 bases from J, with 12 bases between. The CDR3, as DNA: TGTGCCAGCAGCCCCCGGGGGGAGGCTTTCTTT. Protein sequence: CASSPRGEAFF.

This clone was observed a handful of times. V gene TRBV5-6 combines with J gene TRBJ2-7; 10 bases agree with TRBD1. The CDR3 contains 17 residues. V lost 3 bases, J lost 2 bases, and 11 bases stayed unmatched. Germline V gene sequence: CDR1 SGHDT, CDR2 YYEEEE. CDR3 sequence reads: CASSSLRTGGPTYEQYV. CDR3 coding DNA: TGTGCCAGCAGCTCCTTAAGGACAGGGGGGCCTACCTACGAGCAGTACGTC.

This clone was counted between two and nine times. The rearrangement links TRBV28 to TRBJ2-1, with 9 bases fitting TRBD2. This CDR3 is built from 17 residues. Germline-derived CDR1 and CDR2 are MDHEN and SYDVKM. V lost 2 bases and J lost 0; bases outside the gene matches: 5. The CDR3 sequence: CASSLLASGISYNEQFF. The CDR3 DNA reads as TGTGCCAGCAGTTTACTCGCTAGCGGGATCTCCTACAATGAGCAGTTCTTC.

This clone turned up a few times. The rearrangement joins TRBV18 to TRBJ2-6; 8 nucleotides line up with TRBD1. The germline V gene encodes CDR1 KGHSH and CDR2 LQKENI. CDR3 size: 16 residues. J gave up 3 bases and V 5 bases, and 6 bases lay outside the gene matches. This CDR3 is CASSAQGAGGANVLTF. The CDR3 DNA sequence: TGTGCCAGCTCAGCCCAGGGGGCAGGTGGGGCCAACGTCCTGACTTTC.

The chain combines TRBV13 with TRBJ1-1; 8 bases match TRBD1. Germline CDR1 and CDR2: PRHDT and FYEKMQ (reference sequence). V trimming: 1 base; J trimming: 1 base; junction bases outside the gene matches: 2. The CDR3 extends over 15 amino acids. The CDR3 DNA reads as TGTGCCAGCAGCTTAGAAACAGGGGGGAACACTGAAGCTTTCTTT. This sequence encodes CASSLETGGNTEAFF.

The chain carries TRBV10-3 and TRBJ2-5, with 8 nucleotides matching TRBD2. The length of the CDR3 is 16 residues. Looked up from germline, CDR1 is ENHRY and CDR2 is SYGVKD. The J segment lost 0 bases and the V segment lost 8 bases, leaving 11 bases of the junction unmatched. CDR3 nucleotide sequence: TGTGCCATCGGAGTTGGTGGCGGGAGGAACCAAGAGACCCAGTACTTC. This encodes CAIGVGGGRNQETQYF.

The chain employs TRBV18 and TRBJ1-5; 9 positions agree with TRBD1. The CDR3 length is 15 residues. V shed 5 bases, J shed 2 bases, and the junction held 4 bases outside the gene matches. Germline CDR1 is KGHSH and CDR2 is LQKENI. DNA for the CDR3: TGTGCCAGCTCAATGGACAGGGGTGGCAATCAGCCCCAGCATTTT. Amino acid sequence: CASSMDRGGNQPQHF.